This record looks at one T cell receptor (beta chain) sequence and its context. Its antigen is still unknown. At one end, the junction sequence differs from germline, possibly due to a read error. The sample belongs to a study of T cell repertoires in cytomegalovirus infection. Study-level background: Recently identified HLA-C-restricted CMV epitopes were among the peptides used. Public TCR beta signatures marked donors with CMV infection and the matching HLA.

The CDR3 extends over 15 amino acids. Looked up from germline, CDR1 is SGHTA and CDR2 is FQGNSA. TCRdb re-called the reads through MiXCR, storing one row per CDR3 protein. The profile shows approximately 730,000 distinct CDR3 sequences, 33% of them singletons. Study results and limitations: HLA-C-restricted CMV-specific TCR beta clonotypes prevailed in the ex vivo response.

The sequence was obtained from a human donor in good health (CMV status not recorded). Some clones in this sample may be carry-over from other donors' samples. The V gene is TRBV7-2, the J gene TRBJ1-2; D gene ambiguous. Sequencing was performed on cultured PBMCs, taken from culture after CMV antigen stimulation. The CDR3 here is CASRLAGTANYGYTF. The CDR3 region has the DNA TGTGCCAGCAGGTTAGCAGGAACCGCTAACTATGGCTACACCTTC. Complete variable domain (other parts from reference TRBV7-2 and TRBJ1-2): GAGVSQSPSNKVTEKGKDVELRCDPISGHTALYWYRQSLGQGLEFLIYFQGNSAPDKSGLPSDRFSAERTGGSVSTLTIQRTQQEDSAVYLCASRLAGTANYGYTFGSGTRLTVV.